This T cell receptor (beta chain) was profiled in a study of T cell responses to AZD1222 COVID-19 vaccine. With respect to this clone: The antigen is not known.

General study findings and limits: Close to half of all spike-specific TCRs reportedly target regions of the variants that are unmutated. There were vaccine-associated CD4 TCRs across spike, dominant at 160-218 and 743-854. Most donors were white British and more were female, and clonal diversity was possibly underestimated. The number of AZD1222 recipients seropositive at baseline was only 6 or 7.

Only in-frame clones appear in the TCRdb table, and some are missing; sequencing was by immunoSEQ multiplex PCR. Of about 81,000 clones in the sample, roughly 88% were seen once. The source of this sequence is an adult who received the AZD1222 COVID-19 vaccine. The sequences come from peripheral blood, collected 28 days after the second AZD1222 dose.

CDR3 region: CASSPGTGHTGELFF. The CDR3 coding sequence is TGTGCCAGCAGCCCAGGGACAGGGCACACCGGGGAGCTGTTTTTT. This rearrangement joins TRBV5-5 to TRBJ2-2; 9 bases are a match to TRBD1. With 4 bases clipped from V and 3 bases from J, the junction kept 4 bases outside the gene matches. The CDR3 has 15 amino acids. Germline V gene data show CDR1 as SGHKS and CDR2 as YYEKEE (reference sequence). Full variable domain (missing parts from reference TRBV5-5 and TRBJ2-2): DAGVTQSPTHLIKTRGQQVTLRCSPISGHKSVSWYQQVLGQGPQFIFQYYEKEERGRGNFPDRFSARQFPNYSSELNVNALLLGDSALYLCASSPGTGHTGELFFGEGSRLTVL.